This T cell receptor beta chain derives from a study of blood T cell repertoires in COVID-19. Sequenced by immunoSEQ multiplex PCR; TCRdb stores in-frame clones only, minus some. The data hold over 130,000 clones, with 70% to 80% observed a single time. V was clipped by 4 bases and J by 0 bases, with 6 bases between them. The CDR3 runs to 13 residues. Per the germline V gene, CDR1 is SGHDN and CDR2 is FVKESK. This chain connects TRBV14 to TRBJ1-2; the D is unclear. What was sequenced was peripheral blood. This sequence originates from a man in his forties or fifties with acute or convalescent COVID-19. CDR3: CASSPSPNYGYTF. DNA for the CDR3: TGTGCCAGCAGCCCTTCCCCTAACTATGGCTACACCTTC. The full variable domain, completed using reference TRBV14 and TRBJ1-2, is EAGVTQFPSHSVIEKGQTVTLRCDPISGHDNLYWYRRVMGKEIKFLLHFVKESKQDESGMPNNRFLAERTGGTYSTLKVQPAELEDSGVYFCASSPSPNYGYTFGSGTRLTVV.